The entry below gives a single T cell receptor (beta chain) sequence along with its context. The antigen is undetermined. The data derive from a study of T cell responses to AZD1222 COVID-19 vaccine. Regarding the study as a whole: Donor demographics were predominantly white British with a female majority; clonal diversity may be underestimated. An increase in Spike-specific TCR breadth and depth was observed after two AZD1222 doses.

Clones were read by immunoSEQ multiplex PCR, and TCRdb kept only the in-frame ones, dropping some. This sample has more than 120,000 clones, with around 90% found just once. Germline CDR1 is GTSNPN and CDR2 is SVGIG (reference sequence). The V gene lost 3 bases and the J gene lost 3 bases, with 15 bases spanning the gap. The CDR3 extends over 14 amino acids. The TCR comes from an adult who received the AZD1222 COVID-19 vaccine. The genes are TRBV30 and TRBJ2-7; a weak D match, TRBD2 (6 bases). This specimen was peripheral blood, taken 28 days after the second AZD1222 dose. CDR3 sequence (DNA): TGTGCCTGGAGAGCCAGCGGGCAACACTACGAGCAGTACTTC. Amino acids: CAWRASGQHYEQYF.